In its sample, the clone carrying this TCR beta chain was seen a few times. What it recognizes is unknown. This record belongs to a study of response to subunit inactivated influenza vaccine. Overall study results and limits: Each seasonal influenza vaccination recruits few new T cells, the authors suggested.

Each CDR3 protein is one row after TCRdb ran MiXCR on the RT-PCR reads. The sample has around 760,000 distinct CDR3 sequences, approximately 13% seen once. V gave up 2 bases and J gave up 6 bases, with 6 bases separating them. The CDR3 runs 12 residues. The receptor's source is a man aged 50 to 59 who received an inactivated influenza vaccine. The source material was PBMCs from blood, sampled 14 days before vaccination. The rearrangement links TRBV12-3 or TRBV12-4 to TRBJ2-3; D is uncertain. The CDR3 nucleotides read TGTGCCAGCAGTTTATGGGTGGATACGCAGTATTTT. This codes for CASSLWVDTQYF.